The TCR beta chain described here comes from a study of cytomegalovirus exposure and HLA in healthy donors. The study, taken as a whole, reports: Usually a TCR sequence was rare, but some public TCRs were found in many donors.

The PCR was carried out with 60 Vbeta primers and 13 Jbeta primers. The method was immunoSEQ multiplex PCR; TCRdb's version includes in-frame clones alone and lacks a portion of them. This sample has 150,000 or so clones; approximately 80% occur once, and the top ten carry around 13%. Germline V gene sequence: CDR1 LNHNV, CDR2 YYDKDF (reference sequence). The V end lost 5 bases, the J end lost 6 bases, and 19 bases lay between the germline ends. The CDR3 covers 16 residues. With respect to this clone: Its specificity is not known.

The sequencing input was PBMCs. This chain uses TRBV15 with TRBJ1-4, with unresolved D. The receptor was isolated from a man aged 30 to 39 in good health and CMV-seropositive. The CDR3 nucleotides are TGTGCCACCAGCCGAGTTGGCCACTCCGAGGATGAAAAACTGTTTTTT. This gives the protein CATSRVGHSEDEKLFF.